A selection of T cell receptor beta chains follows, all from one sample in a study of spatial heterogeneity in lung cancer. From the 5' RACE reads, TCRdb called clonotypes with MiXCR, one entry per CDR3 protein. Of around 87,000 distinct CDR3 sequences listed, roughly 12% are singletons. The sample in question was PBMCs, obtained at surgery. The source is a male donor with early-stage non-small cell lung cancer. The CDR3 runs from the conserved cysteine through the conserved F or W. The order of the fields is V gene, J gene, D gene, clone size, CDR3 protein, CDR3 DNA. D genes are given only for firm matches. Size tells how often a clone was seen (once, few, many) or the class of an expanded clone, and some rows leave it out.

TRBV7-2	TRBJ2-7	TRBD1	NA	CASSLALGQGGEQYF	TGTGCCAGCAGCTTAGCGCTGGGACAGGGAGGCGAGCAGTACTTC
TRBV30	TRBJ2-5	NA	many	CAWSDWSQPETQYF	TGTGCCTGGAGTGATTGGAGTCAGCCGGAGACCCAGTACTTC
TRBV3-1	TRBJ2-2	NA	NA	CASSQARVTGELFF	TGTGCCAGCAGCCAAGCTAGAGTCACCGGGGAGCTGTTTTTT
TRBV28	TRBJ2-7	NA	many	CASSLPSYEQYF	TGTGCCAGCAGTTTACCCTCCTACGAGCAGTACTTC
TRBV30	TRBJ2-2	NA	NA	CAWRDTGELFF	TGTGCTTGGAGAGACACCGGGGAGCTGTTTTTT
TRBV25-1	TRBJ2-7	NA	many	CASRRGYEQYF	TGTGCCAGCCGAAGGGGGTACGAGCAGTACTTC
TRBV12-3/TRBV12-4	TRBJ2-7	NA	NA	CASSYRQIPYEQYF	TGTGCCAGCAGTTATCGACAGATCCCCTACGAGCAGTACTTC
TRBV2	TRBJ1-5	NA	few	CASSDLFGPQHF	TGTGCCAGCAGTGATCTATTTGGGCCCCAGCATTTT
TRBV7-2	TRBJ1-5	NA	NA	CASSLFEGNQPQHF	TGTGCCAGCAGCTTATTTGAGGGTAATCAGCCCCAGCATTTT
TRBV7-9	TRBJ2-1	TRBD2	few	CASSLERNGGSNEQFF	TGTGCCAGCAGCTTAGAAAGAAACGGCGGGAGCAATGAGCAGTTCTTC
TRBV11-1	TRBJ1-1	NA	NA	CASSSGRLIITEAFF	TGTGCCAGCAGCTCTGGGCGGTTGATAATTACTGAAGCTTTCTTT
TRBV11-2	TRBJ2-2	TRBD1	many	CASSPWDRTNTGELFF	TGTGCCAGCAGCCCTTGGGACAGGACCAACACCGGGGAGCTGTTTTTT
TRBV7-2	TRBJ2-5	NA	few	CASTRDALSGTQYF	TGTGCCAGCACCAGGGACGCCTTGTCCGGGACCCAGTACTTC
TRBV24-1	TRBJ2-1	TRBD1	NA	CATSDETGARNEQFF	TGTGCCACCAGTGATGAAACAGGGGCCCGCAATGAGCAGTTCTTC
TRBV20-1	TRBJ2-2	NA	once	CSAPSRNTGQLFF	TGCAGTGCTCCAAGCCGTAACACCGGGCAGCTGTTTTTT
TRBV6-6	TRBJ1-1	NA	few	CASIGGGSNTEAFF	TGTGCCAGCATAGGGGGGGGCAGCAACACTGAAGCTTTCTTT
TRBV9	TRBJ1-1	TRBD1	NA	CASSVGLQGASDTEAFF	TGTGCCAGCAGCGTAGGATTACAGGGGGCTTCCGACACTGAAGCTTTCTTT
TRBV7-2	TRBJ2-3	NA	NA	CASSLQGGPDTQYF	TGTGCCAGCAGCTTACAGGGGGGGCCAGATACGCAGTATTTT
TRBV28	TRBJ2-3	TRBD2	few	CASKLGEGSDTQYF	TGTGCCAGCAAACTTGGGGAGGGGTCAGATACGCAGTATTTT
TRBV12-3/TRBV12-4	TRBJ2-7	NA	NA	CASSLLQPGSEQYF	TGTGCCAGCAGTTTACTACAGCCAGGGTCGGAGCAGTACTTC
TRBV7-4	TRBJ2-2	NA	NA	CASSLASGFTGELFF	TGTGCCAGCAGCTTAGCTAGCGGTTTCACCGGGGAGCTGTTTTTT
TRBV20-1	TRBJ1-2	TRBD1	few	CSAGQGVPNGYTF	TGCAGTGCTGGACAGGGAGTCCCAAATGGCTACACCTTC
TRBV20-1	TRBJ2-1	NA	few	CSASLFNEQFF	TGCAGTGCTAGCTTGTTTAATGAGCAGTTCTTC
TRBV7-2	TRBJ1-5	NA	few	CASSLIGGINQPQHF	TGTGCCAGCAGCTTAATAGGTGGGATCAATCAGCCCCAGCATTTT
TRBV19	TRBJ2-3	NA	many	CASGGSARAQYF	TGTGCCAGTGGAGGGTCGGCCAGAGCGCAGTATTTT
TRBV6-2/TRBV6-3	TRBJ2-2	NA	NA	CASTPQVVGELFF	TGTGCCAGCACCCCTCAAGTGGTGGGGGAGCTGTTTTTT
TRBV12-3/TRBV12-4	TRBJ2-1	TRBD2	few	CASSSWLAATYNEQFF	TGTGCCAGCAGTTCTTGGCTAGCGGCAACGTACAATGAGCAGTTCTTC
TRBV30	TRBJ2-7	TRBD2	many	CAWKSWGGAYEQYF	TGTGCCTGGAAATCCTGGGGGGGAGCCTACGAGCAGTACTTC
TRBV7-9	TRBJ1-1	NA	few	CASTSPQDYTMNTEAFF	TGTGCCAGCACCAGCCCACAGGATTACACCATGAACACTGAAGCTTTCTTT
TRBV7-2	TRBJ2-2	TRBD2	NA	CASSLTSGGTGELFF	TGTGCCAGCAGCTTAACCAGCGGGGGCACCGGGGAGCTGTTTTTT